One sample yielded the 18 T cell receptor beta chains listed below, sequenced in a study of cytomegalovirus exposure and HLA in healthy donors. 60 Vbeta and 13 Jbeta primers were used in PCR. The method was immunoSEQ multiplex PCR; TCRdb's version includes in-frame clones alone and lacks a portion of them. Of 150,000 to 200,000 clones in the sample, approximately 85% were seen once. Sequenced input: PBMCs. The receptor set was obtained from a man in his late teens or twenties in good health and CMV-seropositive.

The V call is TRBV4-1, the J call TRBJ1-2, with D maybe TRBD1 (6 bases). The V end lost 2 bases, the J end lost 4 bases, and 11 bases lay between the germline ends. Looked up from germline, CDR1 is MGHRA and CDR2 is YSYEKL. This CDR3 has 14 amino acids. Here the CDR3 DNA reads TGCGCCAGCAGCCAACCCGGGACACTCTATGGCTACACCTTC. Amino acids: CASSQPGTLYGYTF.

This clone was counted a few times. The rearrangement links TRBV7-8 to TRBJ1-5; TRBD1 matches at 7 bases. V lost 1 base, J lost 3 bases, and 3 bases stayed unmatched. The CDR3 has 15 residues. The germline gives CDR1 SGHVS, CDR2 FQNEAQ. CDR3 sequence reads: CASSLGQGPNQPQHF. In nucleotides, the CDR3 is TGTGCCAGCAGCTTAGGACAGGGACCCAATCAGCCCCAGCATTTT.

The chain joins TRBV18 to TRBJ1-5, with D possibly matching TRBD1 (5 bases). This CDR3 is 15 amino acids long. Trimming pared 5 bases from V and 6 bases from J, leaving 17 bases between. The germline V gene encodes CDR1 KGHSH and CDR2 LQKENI. This chain's CDR3 is CASSTSSGGGQPQHF. The CDR3 DNA reads TGTGCCAGCTCAACTTCCTCGGGGGGAGGTCAGCCCCAGCATTTT.

The chain couples TRBV4-1 to TRBJ2-5, with unresolved D. Germline V gene lookup returns CDR1 MGHRA and CDR2 YSYEKL. This CDR3 spans 16 amino acids. V was pared by 0 bases and J by 4 bases, with 15 bases between. CDR3 DNA sequence: TGCGCCAGCAGCCAAGATCAGAGCAGGATTGGAGAGACCCAGTACTTC. Its protein is CASSQDQSRIGETQYF.

The chain carries TRBV30 and TRBJ2-2; a weak D match, TRBD2 (6 bases). Trimming shortened V by 3 bases and J by 1 base, and 9 bases separated the two germline ends. Germline assignment: CDR1 GTSNPN and CDR2 SVGIG (reference sequence). The CDR3 covers 14 residues. The CDR3 reads CAWRRGRNTGELFF. CDR3 nucleotide sequence: TGTGCCTGGAGGCGGGGTCGGAACACCGGGGAGCTGTTTTTT. Full variable domain (remainder filled in from reference TRBV30 and TRBJ2-2): SQTIHQWPATLVQPVGSPLSLECTVEGTSNPNLYWYRQAAGRGLQLLFYSVGIGQISSEVPQNLSASRPQDRQFILSSKKLLLSDSGFYLCAWRRGRNTGELFFGEGSRLTVL.

This clone has only a few counts. The V call is TRBV19, the J call TRBJ2-7; 9 nucleotides align to TRBD1. Germline CDR1 reads LNHDA; CDR2 reads SQIVND (reference sequence). CDR3 length: 16 residues. V lost 5 bases and J lost 0; bases outside the gene matches: 8. The CDR3 nucleotides read TGTGCCAGTAGTTGGGGCGGACAGGGGTACTCCTACGAGCAGTACTTC. This codes for CASSWGGQGYSYEQYF.

V gene TRBV25-1 combines with J gene TRBJ1-3; tentatively, D is TRBD1 (5 bases). This CDR3 region has 14 residues. Germline V lookup: CDR1 MGHDK, CDR2 SYGVNS. V lost 7 bases to trimming and J lost 8 bases, with 18 bases between them. The CDR3 sequence is CASTPDNGGHTIYF. For the CDR3, the DNA is TGTGCCAGCACCCCGGACAACGGAGGGCACACCATATATTTT.

J is TRBJ2-2 and V is TRBV30; D possibly corresponds to TRBD1 (6 bases). Trimming took off 7 bases at V and 7 bases at J, with 13 bases between the two ends. This CDR3 is 12 amino acids long. Germline CDR1 GTSNPN, CDR2 SVGIG (reference sequence). CDR3 in DNA: TGTGCCTCACAGGGTAGAGGCGGGGAGCTGTTTTTT. It codes for CASQGRGGELFF.

The chain joins TRBV7-2 to TRBJ2-7; D may be TRBD2 (6 bases). Trimming removed 1 base from V and 5 bases from J, with 18 bases in between. The germline V gene has CDR1 SGHTA and CDR2 FQGNSA. The CDR3 spans 16 residues. In nucleotides, the CDR3 is TGTGCCAGCAGCTTAGTACGGGCGGCGGGGTCCCACGAGCAGTACTTC. Residues: CASSLVRAAGSHEQYF.

The genes are TRBV5-1 and TRBJ2-4, with TRBD2 matching over 14 bases. This CDR3 contains 16 residues. J was trimmed by 8 bases and V by 4 bases; bases with no gene match: 8. Looked up from germline, CDR1 is SGHRS and CDR2 is YFSETQ. The CDR3 DNA follows: TGCGCCAGCAGCCTGACTAGCGGGGGGGCCACGGACATTCAGTACTTC. This codes for CASSLTSGGATDIQYF.

The chain combines TRBV5-6 with TRBJ2-5; 8 nucleotides line up with TRBD2. Germline V lookup: CDR1 SGHDT, CDR2 YYEEEE. The junction had 11 bases not matched to a gene; V was cut back by 0 bases and J by 7 bases. The CDR3 is made up of 16 amino acids. The DNA of the CDR3 is TGTGCCAGCAGCTTGGCAAGCGGGGGTTTCGTAGGGACCCAGTACTTC. It specifies CASSLASGGFVGTQYF.

V gene TRBV19 combines with J gene TRBJ1-1; 7 bases fit TRBD1. The V segment lost 6 bases and the J segment 5 bases; nucleotides outside the gene matches: 3. This CDR3 has 12 amino acids. CDR1 and CDR2 (germline): LNHDA, SQIVND (reference sequence). The CDR3 reads CASSYRGTEAFF. The DNA of the CDR3 is TGTGCCAGTAGCTACAGGGGAACTGAAGCTTTCTTT.

This chain's CDR3 is CAWSVSRGGGELFF. The CDR3 DNA follows: TGTGCCTGGAGTGTAAGCCGGGGTGGCGGGGAGCTGTTTTTT. This chain connects TRBV30 to TRBJ2-2, with D maybe TRBD2 (5 bases). The germline V and J ends were trimmed by 0 bases and 7 bases, with 12 bases remaining between them. Germline lookup yields CDR1 GTSNPN and CDR2 SVGIG (reference sequence). The length of the CDR3 is 14 residues.

V is TRBV5-1 and J is TRBJ1-1; maybe TRBD1 (5 bases). Germline assignment: CDR1 SGHRS and CDR2 YFSETQ. Trimming removed 4 bases from V and 6 bases from J, with 13 bases in between. The CDR3 runs to 13 residues. CDR3 amino acids: CASSASGDSEAFF. The DNA of the CDR3 is TGCGCCAGCAGCGCTTCGGGGGACTCTGAAGCTTTCTTT.

Points on this clone: The junction does not match germline at one end; this may be a read error. This chain uses TRBV18 with TRBJ2-7; 8 positions agree with TRBD1. This CDR3 is built from 12 residues. Germline values: CDR1 KGHSH, CDR2 LQKENI. CDR3 sequence reads: CASSPPTGAPDF. The DNA of the CDR3 is TGTGCCAGCTCACCCCCGACAGGGGCCCCCGACTTC. The whole variable domain, remainder taken from reference TRBV18 and TRBJ2-7, is NAGVMQNPRHLVRRRGQEARLRCSPMKGHSHVYWYRQLPEEGLKFMVYLQKENIIDESGMPKERFSAEFPKEGPSILRIQQVVRGDSAAYFCASSPPTGAPDFGPGTRLTVT.

This clone was seen just once. The CDR3 loop reads CASSEGLYNEQFF. DNA of the CDR3: TGTGCCAGCAGTGAAGGACTTTACAATGAGCAGTTCTTC. J is TRBJ2-1 and V is TRBV6-1, with D unresolved. Between the trimmed V and J ends, which lost 1 base and 4 bases, there was a span of 5 bases. The CDR3 sequence is 13 residues long. Germline CDR1 reads MNHNS; CDR2 reads SASEGT.

The chain uses TRBV4-1 and TRBJ2-1; 9 bases align to TRBD2. V trimming: 1 base; J trimming: 4 bases; junction bases outside the gene matches: 8. Looked up from germline, CDR1 is MGHRA and CDR2 is YSYEKL. The CDR3 totals 17 residues. CDR3 residues: CASSQVGRGGRYNEQFF. For the CDR3, the DNA is TGCGCCAGCAGCCAAGTGGGGCGGGGGGGCCGGTACAATGAGCAGTTCTTC.

In DNA, the CDR3 is TGTGCCTGGATAGCCCGAGGGGGCTTCTCTGGAAACACCATATATTTT. It codes for CAWIARGGFSGNTIYF. The chain uses TRBV30 and TRBJ1-3, with 7 bases that match TRBD1. CDR1 GTSNPN and CDR2 SVGIG come from the germline V gene (reference sequence). The ends lost 4 bases at V and 0 bases at J; junction bases unmatched: 9. The CDR3 covers 16 residues.